These 20 T cell receptor beta chains originate from one sample sequenced in a study of OX40 agonist ivuxolimab in advanced cancers. The data were produced by immunoSEQ multiplex PCR, yet TCRdb's version contains in-frame clones alone and is incomplete. The data contain about 83,000 clones, roughly 85% of them seen just once; the ten biggest clones take up 0.5% to 0.85%. The sample was CD4+ or CD8+ T cells sorted from blood, taken in a trial of the OX40 agonist ivuxolimab. The source is an adult with an advanced solid tumor such as melanoma, head and neck, liver or kidney cancer.

J is TRBJ2-3 and V is TRBV2, with D perhaps TRBD1 (6 bases). V dropped 2 bases and J dropped 10 bases, with 13 bases sitting between them. The germline gives CDR1 SNHLY, CDR2 FYNNEI. The CDR3 is made up of 13 amino acids. The CDR3 DNA sequence: TGTGCCAGCAGTGAATCACGCCAGGGGTCGCAGTATTTT. As protein: CASSESRQGSQYF.

The rearrangement joins TRBV6-5 to TRBJ1-5; D is unclear. The CDR3 loop spans 11 amino acids. Germline V CDR1 and CDR2: MNHEY, SVGAGI. V lost 5 bases and J lost 7, with 6 bases in between. The CDR3 DNA sequence: TGTGCCAGCAGTGAAATCCAGCCCCAGCATTTT. This encodes CASSEIQPQHF.

This clone showed up just once. One junction end does not reproduce the germline sequence, and a read error may be involved. Here the CDR3 DNA reads TGTGCCAGCAGTTCGCCGTCGGGGGGGCTCCGCACTGAAGCTTTCTTT. Translated: CASSSPSGGLRTEAFF. The chain uses TRBV10-3 and TRBJ1-1; D might be TRBD1 (6 bases). This CDR3 comprises 16 residues. CDR1 is ENHRY, CDR2 SYGVKD, per germline.

The CDR3 coding sequence is TGTGCCAGCAGCTTGTCCGGGACAGGGGTAGTCTATGGCTACACCTTC. Its translation is CASSLSGTGVVYGYTF. V gene TRBV7-2 combines with J gene TRBJ1-2; 10 bases are a match to TRBD1. The junction had 8 bases not matched to a gene; V was cut back by 3 bases and J by 4 bases. The CDR3 loop spans 16 amino acids. In germline, CDR1 is SGHTA, CDR2 FQGNSA.

The chain uses TRBV7-2 and TRBJ2-7, with D perhaps TRBD1 (6 bases). Germline assignment: CDR1 SGHTA and CDR2 FQGNSA. The V end lost 5 bases, the J end lost 3 bases, and 11 bases lay between the germline ends. CDR3 length equals 13 residues. In DNA, the CDR3 is TGTGCCAGCAGCGAGGACAGAGACTACGAGCAGTACTTC. It codes for CASSEDRDYEQYF.

The sample holds a few counts of this clone. V usage is TRBV7-3 and J usage is TRBJ1-6, with D possibly TRBD1 on 5 matching bases. Between the trimmed V and J ends, which lost 5 bases and 9 bases, there was a span of 17 bases. The CDR3 covers 15 residues. The germline gives CDR1 SGHTA, CDR2 FQGTGA. The CDR3 DNA is TGTGCCAGCAGCCCGCAAGGACGGGGCACTTCACCCCTCCACTTT. Protein sequence: CASSPQGRGTSPLHF.

The chain couples TRBV11-2 to TRBJ1-5, with a weak D call TRBD1 (5 bases). Trimming pared 2 bases from V and 7 bases from J, leaving 15 bases between. The CDR3 has 15 residues. CDR1 SGHAT and CDR2 FQNNGV come from the germline V gene. The CDR3 nucleotides read TGTGCCAGCAGCTTAAACTCGGGGGGGTACCAGCCCCAGCATTTT. It encodes CASSLNSGGYQPQHF.

The V and J genes are TRBV10-3 and TRBJ1-1, with D possibly TRBD1 on 5 matching bases. V was shortened by 5 bases and J by 5 bases, with 12 bases between the two germline ends. Germline values: CDR1 ENHRY, CDR2 SYGVKD. The CDR3 spans 13 residues. CDR3 region: CAISFGGATEAFF. CDR3 DNA sequence: TGTGCCATCAGTTTTGGAGGGGCAACTGAAGCTTTCTTT.

The chain uses TRBV5-5 and TRBJ1-2; possible D gene TRBD1, 5 bases. This CDR3 has 16 amino acids. Per the germline V gene, CDR1 is SGHKS and CDR2 is YYEKEE (reference sequence). The V end lost 4 bases, the J end lost 5 bases, and 21 bases lay between the germline ends. The CDR3 region is CASSLTVPGLGYGYTF. In DNA form, the CDR3 reads TGTGCCAGCAGCCTGACGGTTCCGGGACTTGGGTATGGCTACACCTTC.

The chain recombines TRBV5-1 with TRBJ1-6; maybe TRBD1 (6 bases). Trimming removed 5 bases from V and 7 bases from J, with 13 bases in between. The CDR3 covers 14 residues. Germline V gene data show CDR1 as SGHRS and CDR2 as YFSETQ. For the CDR3, the DNA is TGCGCCAGCAGTGAGGGGGGTGGGAATTCACCCCTCCACTTT. It codes for CASSEGGGNSPLHF.

The chain employs TRBV7-2 and TRBJ2-2; D remains ambiguous. The ends were cut back, 1 base at V and 7 bases at J, with 7 bases in the middle. CDR3 length: 13 amino acids. Germline V gene data show CDR1 as SGHTA and CDR2 as FQGNSA. CDR3 residues: CASSLGPNGELFF. The CDR3 coding sequence is TGTGCCAGCAGCTTAGGACCCAACGGGGAGCTGTTTTTT. Supplemented by reference TRBV7-2 and TRBJ2-2, the full variable domain reads GAGVSQSPSNKVTEKGKDVELRCDPISGHTALYWYRQSLGQGLEFLIYFQGNSAPDKSGLPSDRFSAERTGGSVSTLTIQRTQQEDSAVYLCASSLGPNGELFFGEGSRLTVL.

The rearrangement joins TRBV2 to TRBJ2-7; TRBD2 matches 8 bases. The trim removed 3 bases at V and 4 bases at J, leaving 5 bases unmatched. Germline-derived CDR1 and CDR2 are SNHLY and FYNNEI. This CDR3 spans 14 amino acids. CDR3: CASSEERGRYEQYF. The CDR3 region has the DNA TGTGCCAGCAGTGAGGAGCGGGGGAGATACGAGCAGTACTTC.

The chain uses TRBV7-6 and TRBJ1-2; weak D call: TRBD1 (5 bases). CDR1 and CDR2 from the germline V gene are SGHVS and FNYEAQ. The V and J ends lost 1 base and 2 bases respectively, with 11 bases between them. CDR3 length: 15 amino acids. The CDR3 bases are TGTGCCAGCAGCTTAGATGTCGGGGCGAACTATGGCTACACCTTC. The encoded protein is CASSLDVGANYGYTF.

This clone turned up a few times. The chain recombines TRBV4-3 with TRBJ2-2; tentatively, D is TRBD2 (7 bases). CDR3 length: 18 residues. The ends were cut back, 0 bases at V and 6 bases at J, with 20 bases in the middle. The germline CDR1 and CDR2 sequences are LGHNA and YSLEER. In DNA form, the CDR3 reads TGCGCCAGCAGCCAAGAAGTGGGGGGGCTAGTCAGGGCCGGGGAGCTGTTTTTT. Its translation is CASSQEVGGLVRAGELFF.

This chain joins TRBV11-2 and TRBJ1-3, with 11 bases fitting TRBD1. Germline CDR1 and CDR2: SGHAT and FQNNGV. V was clipped by 4 bases and J by 3 bases; unmatched bases: 5. The CDR3 consists of 16 residues. CDR3 loop: CASSSRTGGYGNTIYF. CDR3 DNA sequence: TGTGCCAGCAGCTCAAGGACAGGGGGCTATGGAAACACCATATATTTT.

This chain links TRBV6-5 with TRBJ1-1; D gene ambiguous. Germline-derived CDR1 and CDR2 are MNHEY and SVGAGI. Trimming pared 7 bases from V and 0 bases from J, leaving 9 bases between. CDR3 length: 13 residues. The CDR3, as DNA: TGTGCCAGCATTAGGACGGTGAACACTGAAGCTTTCTTT. This encodes CASIRTVNTEAFF.

The chain employs TRBV11-1 and TRBJ2-3, with D unclear. With 2 bases removed from V and 0 bases from J, the gap between germline ends came to 9 bases. This CDR3 comprises 15 residues. CDR1 SGHAT and CDR2 FQDESV come from the germline V gene (reference sequence). The CDR3: CASSLNRPSTDTQYF. Here the CDR3 DNA reads TGTGCCAGCAGCTTAAACCGTCCTAGCACAGATACGCAGTATTTT.

The J gene is TRBJ2-7, the V gene TRBV29-1, with 8 bases fitting TRBD1. This CDR3 is built from 13 residues. Unmatched junction bases numbered 7, after V lost 4 bases and J lost 5 bases. Germline CDR1 is SQVTM and CDR2 is ANQGSEA. CDR3 loop: CSVGRTGYNEQYF. The DNA for the CDR3 is TGCAGCGTTGGCAGGACAGGGTATAACGAGCAGTACTTC.

The genes are TRBV7-8 and TRBJ2-1; 10 positions match TRBD2. V shed 5 bases and J 2 bases; nucleotides not matched to a gene: 9. The CDR3 has 17 residues. Germline assignment: CDR1 SGHVS and CDR2 FQNEAQ. The CDR3 region has the DNA TGTGCCAGCAGCCCCCAGCGGGGGGGCCTGACCTACAATGAGCAGTTCTTC. Its translation: CASSPQRGGLTYNEQFF.

This clone has only one observation. V gene TRBV27 combines with J gene TRBJ1-2, with 7 nucleotides matching TRBD1. V shed 8 bases and J 4 bases; nucleotides not matched to a gene: 10. The CDR3 extends over 14 amino acids. CDR1 is MNHEY, CDR2 SMNVEV, per germline (reference sequence). Here the CDR3 reads CASGLTGQAYGYTF. The CDR3 nucleotides read TGTGCCAGCGGGTTGACAGGGCAGGCCTATGGCTACACCTTC.